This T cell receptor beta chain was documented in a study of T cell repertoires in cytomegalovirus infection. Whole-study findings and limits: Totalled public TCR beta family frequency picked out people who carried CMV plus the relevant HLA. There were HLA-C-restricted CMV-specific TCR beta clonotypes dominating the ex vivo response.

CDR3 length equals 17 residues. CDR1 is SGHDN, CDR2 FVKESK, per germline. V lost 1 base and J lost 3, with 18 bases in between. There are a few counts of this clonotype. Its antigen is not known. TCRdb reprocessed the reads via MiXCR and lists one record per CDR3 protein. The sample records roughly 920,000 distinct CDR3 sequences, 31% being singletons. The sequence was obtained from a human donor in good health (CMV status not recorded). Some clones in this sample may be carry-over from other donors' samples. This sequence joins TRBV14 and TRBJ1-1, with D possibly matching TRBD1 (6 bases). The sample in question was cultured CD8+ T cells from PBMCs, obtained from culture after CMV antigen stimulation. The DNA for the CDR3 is TGTGCCAGCAGCCAAGGAGGGACCCTGGGGGCGGACACTGAAGCTTTCTTT. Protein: CASSQGGTLGADTEAFF.